This T cell receptor (beta chain) comes out of a study of regulatory T cells in long-lasting Graves disease. Overall study: Newly diagnosed Graves' patients had under 3 months of antithyroid drugs.

To make TCR beta libraries, researchers used iRepertoire HTBI primers and Arm-PCR of CDR3 regions. Via MiXCR, TCRdb re-called the multiplex PCR reads, giving one row per CDR3 protein. The sample includes some 500,000 distinct CDR3 sequences, less than 15% seen only once; the top ten take 8.5% to 10%. This clonotype occurred a few times. Per germline, CDR1 DFQATT and CDR2 SNEGSKA (reference sequence). The V end lost 4 bases, the J end lost 2 bases, and 16 bases lay between the germline ends. The CDR3 has 15 amino acids. As to time point: newly diagnosed GD, antithyroid drugs for less than 3 months. PBMC RNA was the source of the TCR library. These data were likewise used in another study, on T cells in Graves' hyperthyroidism and ophthalmopathy. From that report: When the TCR CDR3 underwent first-round RT-PCR, the HTBI primer set was used.

The sequencing here drew on peripheral blood mononuclear cells (PBMCs), taken at new diagnosis, from a patient treated with antithyroid drugs. This receptor was identified in a man between 25 and 39 years old with Graves disease. The rearrangement uses TRBV20-1 and TRBJ2-3; D not certain. The CDR3 bases are TGCAGTGCTACTGAACTAAGTGCCTTCACAGATACGCAGTATTTT. As protein: CSATELSAFTDTQYF.